The 10 T cell receptor beta chains presented below share a single source sample, sequenced in a study of blood T cell repertoires in COVID-19. The assay was immunoSEQ multiplex PCR, and TCRdb's table has in-frame clones only and misses some. The table lists over 250,000 clones, 70% to 90% of them singletons. The sample taken for sequencing was peripheral blood. All receptors derive from a woman in her seventies with acute or convalescent COVID-19.

This clone was counted once. This CDR3 reads CASSASGIISYEQYF. The CDR3 DNA is TGTGCCAGCTCGGCCTCTGGCATCATTTCCTACGAGCAGTACTTC. The chain couples TRBV18 to TRBJ2-7, with D unclear. V lost 6 bases, J lost 1 base, and 16 bases lay in between. This CDR3 is built from 15 residues. Germline V gene sequence: CDR1 KGHSH, CDR2 LQKENI. Using reference TRBV18 and TRBJ2-7 for the parts outside the CDR3, the full variable domain is NAGVMQNPRHLVRRRGQEARLRCSPMKGHSHVYWYRQLPEEGLKFMVYLQKENIIDESGMPKERFSAEFPKEGPSILRIQQVVRGDSAAYFCASSASGIISYEQYFGPGTRLTVT.

The J gene is TRBJ1-1, the V gene TRBV5-1; D unclear. This CDR3 contains 16 residues. CDR1 and CDR2 from the germline V gene are SGHRS and YFSETQ. The V end was cut by 4 bases, the J end by 0 bases, with 16 bases between. CDR3 region: CASSPEPGGMNTEAFF. The CDR3 bases are TGCGCCAGCAGCCCTGAGCCAGGTGGCATGAACACTGAAGCTTTCTTT. The entire variable domain, with the rest obtained from reference TRBV5-1 and TRBJ1-1, is as follows: KAGVTQTPRYLIKTRGQQVTLSCSPISGHRSVSWYQQTPGQGLQFLFEYFSETQRNKGNFPGRFSGRQFSNSRSEMNVSTLELGDSALYLCASSPEPGGMNTEAFFGQGTRLTVV.

This clone was detected only once. The chain is built from TRBV27 and TRBJ1-6; 7 bases align to TRBD1. The CDR3 extends over 15 amino acids. The junction had 7 bases not matched to a gene; V was cut back by 2 bases and J by 9 bases. Germline V gene lookup returns CDR1 MNHEY and CDR2 SMNVEV (reference sequence). DNA of the CDR3: TGTGCCAGCAGTTTACGACAGGGACGGGGTTCACCCCTCCACTTT. This sequence encodes CASSLRQGRGSPLHF.

This clone occurred once. The J gene is TRBJ1-5, the V gene TRBV10-3; TRBD1 might be the D (5 bases). Trimming took off 9 bases at V and 5 bases at J, with 17 bases between the two ends. Germline V gives CDR1 ENHRY, CDR2 SYGVKD. The CDR3 length is 14 residues. The CDR3 nucleotides are TGTGCCATTAAAGGGCAGGGCAAGGATCAGCCCCAGCATTTT. It is translated as CAIKGQGKDQPQHF.

The chain recombines TRBV7-9 with TRBJ2-5, with TRBD2 matching over 10 bases. The V segment lost 1 base and the J segment 5 bases; nucleotides outside the gene matches: 4. Germline values: CDR1 SEHNR, CDR2 FQNEAQ (reference sequence). There are 15 residues in the CDR3. The CDR3 reads CASSLGAGGHETQYF. The CDR3 DNA is TGTGCCAGCAGCTTAGGAGCGGGGGGGCACGAGACCCAGTACTTC.

V usage is TRBV10-3 and J usage is TRBJ2-1; D may be TRBD2 (5 bases). The germline CDR1 and CDR2 sequences are ENHRY and SYGVKD. The CDR3 contains 13 residues. V lost 6 bases and J 8 bases, leaving 14 bases between the germline ends. The CDR3 sequence is CAIRATADDEQFF. The CDR3 nucleotides read TGTGCCATCAGGGCAACAGCGGACGATGAGCAGTTCTTC.

The rearrangement uses TRBV7-8 and TRBJ2-3; 15 bases match TRBD2. Germline V gives CDR1 SGHVS, CDR2 FQNEAQ. J was trimmed by 6 bases and V by 4 bases; bases with no gene match: 8. The CDR3 sequence is 17 residues long. CDR3 residues: CASSSPGLAGGPDTQYF. The CDR3 region has the DNA TGTGCCAGCAGCTCCCCCGGACTAGCGGGGGGGCCGGATACGCAGTATTTT.

The rearrangement uses TRBV6-5 and TRBJ2-7, with 7 bases aligning to TRBD2. V lost 7 bases, J lost 1 base, and 1 base stayed unmatched. The CDR3 has 12 residues. The germline gives CDR1 MNHEY, CDR2 SVGAGI. CDR3 nucleotide sequence: TGTGCCAGCACCGGGGGGTCCTACGAGCAGTACTTC. Its protein product is CASTGGSYEQYF.

The V call is TRBV4-1, the J call TRBJ2-4, with D perhaps TRBD1 (5 bases). This CDR3 contains 19 residues. Trimming removed 0 bases from V and 0 bases from J, with 18 bases in between. Germline V gene data show CDR1 as MGHRA and CDR2 as YSYEKL. CDR3 region: CASSQDGDSYELAKNIQYF. In DNA, the CDR3 is TGCGCCAGCAGCCAAGATGGTGACAGTTATGAACTAGCCAAAAACATTCAGTACTTC.

This chain joins TRBV29-1 and TRBJ2-3, with 13 bases that match TRBD2. Looked up from germline, CDR1 is SQVTM and CDR2 is ANQGSEA. V was clipped by 4 bases and J by 6 bases; unmatched bases: 10. The CDR3 totals 16 residues. The CDR3 sequence is CSVGPLAGGPPDTQYF. CDR3 DNA sequence: TGCAGCGTTGGACCACTAGCGGGGGGGCCGCCGGATACGCAGTATTTT.